Reported below is one TCR beta chain. This sample was included in a study of blood T cell repertoires in COVID-19. Method: immunoSEQ multiplex PCR; TCRdb's copy keeps in-frame clones and lacks some. The profile shows more than 100,000 clones, approximately 90% of them singletons. Trimming left V 3 bases short and J 5 bases short, with 16 bases between. Germline CDR1 LNHDA, CDR2 SQIVND (reference sequence). The length of the CDR3 is 15 residues. Sequenced input: peripheral blood. This clonotype was obtained from a woman of 80 years or more in a cohort sampled during active COVID-19. The rearrangement joins TRBV19 to TRBJ2-5; perhaps TRBD1 as D (6 bases). CDR3 DNA: TGTGCCAGTAGTATTGGCGTCACAGGGAAGGAGACCCAGTACTTC. Its protein product is CASSIGVTGKETQYF.